Below, one TCR beta chain is given with its context. Semi-nested PCR with Nested Universal Primer A followed constant-region reverse priming of full-length variable regions. TCRdb re-called the 5' RACE reads with MiXCR, one entry per CDR3 protein. The sample yields 60,000 to 65,000 distinct CDR3 sequences, 22% seen once. Trimming took 3 bases from V and 6 from J; bases not matched to a gene: 10. This CDR3 comprises 16 residues. The germline gives CDR1 SGHTA, CDR2 FQGNSA. Memory CD4+ T cells were sorted as CD4+CD45RO+CD25- cells. Sequenced material: memory CD4+ T cells sorted from a lymph node. As for subset: memory CD4+ T cells, CD4+CD45RO+CD25-. The receptor was derived from a female donor with breast cancer. The V and J genes are TRBV7-2 and TRBJ2-1; 8 bases map to TRBD2. The CDR3 sequence: CASSLGSMGLGNEQFF. The DNA of the CDR3 is TGTGCCAGCAGCTTGGGAAGTATGGGACTAGGCAATGAGCAGTTCTTC.